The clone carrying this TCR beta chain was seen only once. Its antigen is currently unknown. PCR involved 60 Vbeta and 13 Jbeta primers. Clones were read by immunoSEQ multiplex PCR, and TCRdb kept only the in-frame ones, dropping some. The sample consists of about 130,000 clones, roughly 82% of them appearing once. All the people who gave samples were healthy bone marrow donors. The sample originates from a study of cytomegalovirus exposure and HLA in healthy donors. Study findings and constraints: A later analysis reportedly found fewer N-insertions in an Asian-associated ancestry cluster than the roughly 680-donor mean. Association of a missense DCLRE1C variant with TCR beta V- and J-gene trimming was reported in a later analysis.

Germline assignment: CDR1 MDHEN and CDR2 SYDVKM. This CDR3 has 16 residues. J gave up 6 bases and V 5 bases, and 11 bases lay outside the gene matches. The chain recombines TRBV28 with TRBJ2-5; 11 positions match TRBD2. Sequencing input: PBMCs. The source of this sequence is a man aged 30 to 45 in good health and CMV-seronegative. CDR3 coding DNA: TGTGCCAGCAGTACGACTGGGACTAGCGGTGGGCAGACCCAGTACTTC. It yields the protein CASSTTGTSGGQTQYF.